This T cell receptor beta chain was sequenced during a study of shared clonotypes between healthy human individuals. Study-wide points: Clonotypes which were not shared had lower generation probabilities than clonotypes that all four donors shared. An effect of sequencing depth on clonotype sharing among donors was expected.

CD45RO negativity and positive selection for CCR7 defined naive CD8 cells, a population that excluded terminally differentiated effector memory CD45RA+ cells. Donors were healthy HIV-negative adults without recently reported acute infections or vaccinations. Nashville, Tennessee was home to all donors, each a Caucasian adult. To note about this clone: Its antigen is currently unknown.

The repertoire was sequenced with immunoSEQ multiplex PCR; TCRdb's copy has only in-frame clones and lacks some. Among millions of clones listed, about 95% were seen once. The ends were cut back, 0 bases at V and 6 bases at J, with 9 bases in the middle. CDR3 length: 13 residues. Germline loops: CDR1 MNHEY, CDR2 SVGAGI. The sequenced sample was naive CD8+ T cells sorted from blood. The genes are TRBV6-5 and TRBJ2-7, with a weak D call TRBD1 (5 bases). This TCR was sampled from a young man in good health. CDR3 amino acids: CASSYSAGPEQYF. In nucleotides, the CDR3 is TGTGCCAGCAGTTACTCAGCAGGGCCCGAGCAGTACTTC.